Below, one T cell receptor (beta chain) is given with its context. Profiled with immunoSEQ multiplex PCR; TCRdb holds only in-frame clones, not every one. The table has more than 150,000 clones, roughly 90% seen once. The CDR3 length is 16 residues. Germline assignment: CDR1 SGHKS and CDR2 YYEKEE (reference sequence). V dropped 0 bases and J dropped 5 bases, with 17 bases sitting between them. This sample was included in a study of control samples from healthy donors and cancer patients. The source material was blood. This sequence was found in a woman aged 30 to 39 in good health. The chain carries TRBV5-5 and TRBJ1-2, with D possibly matching TRBD1 (5 bases). The chain's CDR3 is CASSLGGARGFYGYTF. CDR3 coding DNA: TGTGCCAGCAGCTTGGGAGGGGCCCGGGGGTTTTATGGCTACACCTTC.